This T cell receptor beta chain is drawn from a study of cytomegalovirus exposure and HLA in healthy donors. Findings of the study overall: Of the V segments, some could not be distinguished, including TRBV6-2 and TRBV6-3, and were excluded. CMV serostatus stood as the only immune exposure information on hand.

Germline-derived CDR1 and CDR2 are SEHNR and FQNEAQ (reference sequence). V gave up 3 bases and J gave up 2 bases; unmatched junction bases: 3. The CDR3 contains 15 residues. As for this clone: Its antigen is currently unknown.

It was with 60 Vbeta and 13 Jbeta primers that the PCR ran. Sequencing was performed with immunoSEQ multiplex PCR; in TCRdb, only in-frame clones are kept and a portion is missing. This table holds 210,000 or so clones, about 88% found once. The origin of this receptor is a girl aged 2 to 9 in good health and CMV-seronegative. The J gene is TRBJ2-1, the V gene TRBV7-9; 8 bases fit TRBD1. Material: PBMCs. The CDR3 spells CASSFGQGPYNEQFF. CDR3 nucleotides: TGTGCCAGCAGCTTTGGACAGGGCCCCTACAATGAGCAGTTCTTC.